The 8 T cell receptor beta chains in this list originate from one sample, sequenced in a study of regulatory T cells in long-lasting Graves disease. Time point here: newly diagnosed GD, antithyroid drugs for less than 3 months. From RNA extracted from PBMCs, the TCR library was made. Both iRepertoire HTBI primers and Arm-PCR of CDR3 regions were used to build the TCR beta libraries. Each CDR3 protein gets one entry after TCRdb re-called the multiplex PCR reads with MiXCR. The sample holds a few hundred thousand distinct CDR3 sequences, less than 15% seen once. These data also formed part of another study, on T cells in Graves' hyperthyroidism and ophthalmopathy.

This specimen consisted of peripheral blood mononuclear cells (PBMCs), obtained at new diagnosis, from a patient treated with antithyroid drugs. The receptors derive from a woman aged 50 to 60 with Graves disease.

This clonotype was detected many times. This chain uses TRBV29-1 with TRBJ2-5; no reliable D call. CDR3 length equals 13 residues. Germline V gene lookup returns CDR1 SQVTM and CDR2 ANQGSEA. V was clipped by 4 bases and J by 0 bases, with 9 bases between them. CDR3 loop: CSVVGPDQETQYF. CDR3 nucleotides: TGCAGCGTTGTTGGGCCAGACCAAGAGACCCAGTACTTC.

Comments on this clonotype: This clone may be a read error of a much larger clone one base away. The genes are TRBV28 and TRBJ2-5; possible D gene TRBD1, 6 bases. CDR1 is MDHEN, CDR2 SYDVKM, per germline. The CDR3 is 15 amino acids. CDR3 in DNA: TGTGCCAGCAGCGCCCATATCGACAGGTCGGAGACCCAGTGCTTC. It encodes CASSAHIDRSETQCF.

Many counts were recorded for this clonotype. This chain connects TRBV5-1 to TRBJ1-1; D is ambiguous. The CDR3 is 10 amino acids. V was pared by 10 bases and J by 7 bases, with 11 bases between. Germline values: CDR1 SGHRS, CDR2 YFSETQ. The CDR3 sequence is CAPMGGEAFF. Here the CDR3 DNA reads TGCGCCCCTATGGGAGGTGAAGCTTTCTTT. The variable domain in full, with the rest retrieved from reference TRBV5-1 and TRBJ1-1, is KAGVTQTPRYLIKTRGQQVTLSCSPISGHRSVSWYQQTPGQGLQFLFEYFSETQRNKGNFPGRFSGRQFSNSRSEMNVSTLELGDSALYLCAPMGGEAFFGQGTRLTVV.

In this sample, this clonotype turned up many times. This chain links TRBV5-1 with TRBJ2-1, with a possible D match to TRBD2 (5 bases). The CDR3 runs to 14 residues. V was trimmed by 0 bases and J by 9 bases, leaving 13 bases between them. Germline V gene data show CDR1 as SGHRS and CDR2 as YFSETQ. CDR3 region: CASSLAFIEGEQFF. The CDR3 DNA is TGCGCCAGCAGCTTGGCCTTCATAGAGGGTGAGCAGTTCTTC.

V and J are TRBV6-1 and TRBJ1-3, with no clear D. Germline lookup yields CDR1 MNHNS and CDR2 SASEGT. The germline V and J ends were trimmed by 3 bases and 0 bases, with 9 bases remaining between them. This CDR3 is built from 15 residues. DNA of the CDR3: TGTGCCAGCAGTGAGGACGGCTTCTCTGGAAACACCATATATTTT. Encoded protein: CASSEDGFSGNTIYF.

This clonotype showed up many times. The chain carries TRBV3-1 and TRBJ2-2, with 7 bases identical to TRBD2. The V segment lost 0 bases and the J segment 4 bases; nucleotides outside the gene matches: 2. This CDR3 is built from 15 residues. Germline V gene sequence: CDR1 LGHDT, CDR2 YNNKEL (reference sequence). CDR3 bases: TGTGCCAGCAGCCAAGACCTAGCGGCCACCGGGGAGCTGTTTTTT. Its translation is CASSQDLAATGELFF.

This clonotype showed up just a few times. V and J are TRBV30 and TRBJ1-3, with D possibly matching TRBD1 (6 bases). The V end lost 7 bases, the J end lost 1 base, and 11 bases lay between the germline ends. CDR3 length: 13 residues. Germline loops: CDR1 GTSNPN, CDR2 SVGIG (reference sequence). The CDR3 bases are TGTGCCTCCATCAGGGGATCTGGAAACACCATATATTTT. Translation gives CASIRGSGNTIYF.

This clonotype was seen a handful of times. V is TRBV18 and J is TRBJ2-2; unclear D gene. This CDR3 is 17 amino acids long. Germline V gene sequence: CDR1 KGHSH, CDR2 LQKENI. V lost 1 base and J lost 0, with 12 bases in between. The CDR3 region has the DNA TGTGCCAGCTCACCACTCATGGTGGGAACGAACACCGGGGAGCTGTTTTTT. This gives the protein CASSPLMVGTNTGELFF.